This TCR beta chain was sequenced for a study of a mutant IDH1 vaccine in newly diagnosed glioma. The wider study: Vaccinations, eight in total, occurred in weeks 1, 3, 5, 7, 11, 15, 19, 23. Patients got their first vaccination 4-6 weeks after radiotherapy alone, or with temozolomide cycles. Study observations and caveats: Pseudoprogression seemingly bore no relation to changes in top peripheral T cell clonotypes.

Time point described: week 23, last vaccination. A 20-mer mutant IDH1 peptide at 300 ug was injected subcutaneously with topical imiquimod. V shed 6 bases and J 2 bases; nucleotides not matched to a gene: 13. From germline, CDR1 is ENHRY and CDR2 SYGVKD. CDR3 length: 17 amino acids. On this clone itself: Its antigen is not known.

TCRdb's table, derived via immunoSEQ multiplex PCR, lists solely in-frame clones and lacks some. The sample carries some 80,000 clones, approximately 85% recorded once. The chain carries TRBV10-3 and TRBJ2-7, with 10 bases fitting TRBD1. The sequencing here drew on PBMCs, taken from a glioma patient whose treatment included an IDH1 peptide vaccine. The sequence came from a woman between 45 and 60 years old with glioma. The DNA of the CDR3 is TGTGCCATCAGCCCGGACAGGGGGGTCGGAGGGGCCTACGAGCAGTACTTC. As protein: CAISPDRGVGGAYEQYF.